This T cell receptor (beta chain) was captured in a study of shared clonotypes between healthy human individuals. General study points: When compared with the clonotypes that were shared by all four sorted-subset donors, the non-shared clonotypes turned out to have lower generation probabilities. What naive subsets generally showed was a larger estimated richness than memory subsets showed.

Several immunoSEQ 96-well plates shared each subset's DNA, each plate a replicate. Only in-frame clones appear in the TCRdb table, and some are missing; sequencing was by immunoSEQ multiplex PCR. The sample yields roughly 2.1 million clones, about 93% seen once. A remark on this clone: Its antigen is unknown.

The length of the CDR3 is 13 residues. V was pared by 4 bases and J by 8 bases, with 7 bases of the junction left unmatched. The germline V gene has CDR1 SEHNR and CDR2 FQNEAQ (reference sequence). Terminally differentiated effector memory CD45RA+ cells were excluded from the naive CD8 cells, which were CD45RO-negative and positively selected for CCR7. Sequencing input: naive CD8+ T cells from PBMCs. The sequence was obtained from a man between 18 and 35 years old in good health. Some clones in this sample may be carry-over from other donors' samples. V is TRBV7-9 and J is TRBJ1-2; 7 bases match TRBD1. Written as DNA, the CDR3 is TGTGCCAGCAGCTCGGGACAGTGGGAAGGCTACACCTTC. Its translation is CASSSGQWEGYTF.